The entry below describes one T cell receptor (beta chain). Its recognized antigen is unknown. The sample holds no much larger clone one base away, and base qualities are not on file. From its cysteine to its phenylalanine, the CDR3 spans 18 amino acids. Only CDR3 DNA remains: 54 bases, in frame from the first base. Looking up the germline V gene (reference sequence) yields CDR1 LNHNV and CDR2 YYDKDF. V is pruned by 0 bases and J by 6 bases, leaving 12 bases of the junction without a gene match. These data are taken from a study of response to subunit inactivated influenza vaccine (dated by TCRdb to 2016 to 2018). With regard to the full study: Deep quantitative profiling of the T cell receptor repertoire was used in the study to follow responses to a trivalent subunit inactivated influenza vaccine.

Overall study results and their limits: According to the authors, only a limited number of new T cells may be recruited by each seasonal influenza vaccination.

Library generation was performed with RT-PCR. For sequencing, an Illumina HiSeq 2500 was employed. Using fastp trimming at Q25 and MiXCR clonotype assembly, TCRdb reanalyzed the public sequencing data and kept in-frame beta chains. Rows matching on CDR3 protein sequence are summarized as one entry with the most common DNA and genes. This sample gives about 500,000 distinct CDR3 sequences in total; about 15% of them show up just once. Of the sample, 3% falls within the top ten clones. The clonotype originates from a man aged 45 to 70 who received an inactivated influenza vaccine. Donor details come from another sample of the same person, matched by shared clones. The sequence is built from TRBV15 and TRBJ2-2; 8 junctional bases match TRBD2. The sample consisted of CD4+ T cells sorted from PBMCs, taken less than 30 months after vaccination. For the CDR3, the sequence is CATSRDRAAGAPPGELFF. The DNA sequence is TGTGCCACCAGCAGAGATCGAGCAGCGGGGGCCCCCCCCGGGGAGCTGTTTTTT.